The 9 T cell receptor beta chains given below trace back to one sample, sequenced in a study of blood T cell repertoires in COVID-19. Some clones are missing from TCRdb's copy, which holds only in-frame ones; the method was immunoSEQ multiplex PCR. The sample shows 90,000 or so clones, about 90% of them seen only once. Sequenced sample: peripheral blood. These receptors all come from a human donor in a cohort sampled during active COVID-19.

The chain links TRBV29-1 to TRBJ2-2; 8 positions match TRBD2. With V trimmed by 4 bases and J by 9 bases, 4 bases remained unmatched. This CDR3 contains 12 residues. Per the germline V gene, CDR1 is SQVTM and CDR2 is ANQGSEA. CDR3 amino acids: CSVVLAGWELFF. In DNA, the CDR3 is TGCAGCGTTGTTCTAGCGGGCTGGGAGCTGTTTTTT.

The V and J genes are TRBV4-3 and TRBJ1-1, with 9 bases matching TRBD1. The trim removed 1 base at V and 5 bases at J, leaving 8 bases unmatched. This CDR3 comprises 16 residues. Germline CDR1 and CDR2: LGHNA and YSLEER. CDR3 DNA sequence: TGCGCCAGCAGCCAAGTGGTTGACAGGGGGACAACTGAAGCTTTCTTT. This translates into CASSQVVDRGTTEAFF.

The table lists this clone with a count of one. The chain has TRBV15 and TRBJ1-3; no clear D gene. The CDR3 has 14 residues. The V and J ends lost 1 base and 2 bases respectively, with 6 bases between them. Germline V gene sequence: CDR1 LNHNV, CDR2 YYDKDF (reference sequence). The CDR3 nucleotides read TGTGCCACCAGCAGAGTGGCAGCTGGAAACACCATATATTTT. This codes for CATSRVAAGNTIYF.

This rearrangement joins TRBV11-2 to TRBJ2-3; 14 bases line up with TRBD2. This CDR3 spans 16 amino acids. V shed 4 bases, J shed 4 bases, and the junction held 4 bases outside the gene matches. The V gene's germline CDR1 is SGHAT and CDR2 FQNNGV. In DNA, the CDR3 is TGTGCCAGCAGCTCAGGACTAGCGGGGGGTCCAGATACGCAGTATTTT. It specifies CASSSGLAGGPDTQYF.

J is TRBJ1-6 and V is TRBV6-5, with TRBD1 as a possible D gene (6 bases). Germline V gene data show CDR1 as MNHEY and CDR2 as SVGAGI. The ends were cut back, 3 bases at V and 10 bases at J, with 13 bases in the middle. This CDR3 region has 14 residues. As DNA, the CDR3 is TGTGCCAGCAGTTATTTACAGGGTGAATCACCCCTCCACTTT. Its protein product is CASSYLQGESPLHF.

The rearrangement joins TRBV9 to TRBJ1-1, with a weak D call TRBD1 (5 bases). Trimming removed 4 bases from V and 1 base from J, with 8 bases in between. Germline V gene lookup returns CDR1 SGDLS and CDR2 YYNGEE. The CDR3 loop spans 13 amino acids. The CDR3 DNA reads TGTGCCAGCAGCTACGACAGGAACACTGAAGCTTTCTTT. This translates into CASSYDRNTEAFF.

CDR3 bases: TGCGCCAGCAGCTTGGACATTTTCGAGGGCCGGAGCTACACCTTC. It codes for CASSLDIFEGRSYTF. The rearrangement links TRBV5-1 to TRBJ1-2; no clear D. Germline values: CDR1 SGHRS, CDR2 YFSETQ. The CDR3 has 15 residues. Between the trimmed V and J ends, which lost 0 bases and 9 bases, there was a span of 18 bases.

Here the CDR3 reads CASSYSASGAYEQYF. CDR3 in DNA: TGTGCCAGCAGTTACTCTGCTAGCGGGGCTTACGAGCAGTACTTC. The V call is TRBV6-5, the J call TRBJ2-7, with 9 bases lining up with TRBD2. Germline loops: CDR1 MNHEY, CDR2 SVGAGI. The V gene end was trimmed by 0 bases and the J gene end by 4 bases; junction bases not matched to a gene: 4. The CDR3 is 15 residues long.

This clone was recorded once. This rearrangement joins TRBV7-2 to TRBJ2-7; the match to TRBD1 covers 10 bases. This CDR3 comprises 15 residues. Germline CDR1 SGHTA, CDR2 FQGNSA. J was trimmed by 4 bases and V by 0 bases; bases with no gene match: 3. CDR3 nucleotides: TGTGCCAGCAGCTTAGCGACAGGGGGCTTGTACGAGCAGTACTTC. Translation: CASSLATGGLYEQYF.